This entry lists 21 T cell receptor beta chains sequenced from one sample in a study of blood T cells in healthy people across ages. PCR was performed a second time for roughly 7 to 11 cycles using a sample-barcoded 5' primer and a J-beta primer mix. One entry per CDR3 protein results from TCRdb running MiXCR on the 5' RACE reads. The sample records 1.5 million or so distinct CDR3 sequences, 40% to 50% being singletons. The sample consisted of blood. The receptors were gathered from a woman under 30 in good health.

As for this clonotype: A read error may be the cause here, since a much bigger clone is one base away. The V and J genes are TRBV12-3 or TRBV12-4 and TRBJ2-3, with 7 nucleotides matching TRBD1. V lost 2 bases to trimming and J lost 0 bases; unmatched junction nucleotides: 5. The CDR3 spans 16 residues. CDR3 nucleotide sequence: TGTGCCAGCAGTTTAAAAGGGGGCCTTAGCACAGATACGCAGTATTTT. This sequence encodes CASSLKGGLSTDTQYF.

This clonotype has just a few counts. V is TRBV6-5 and J is TRBJ2-5, with 9 bases identical to TRBD1. This CDR3 region has 10 residues. Germline assignment: CDR1 MNHEY and CDR2 SVGAGI. With V trimmed by 6 bases and J by 12 bases, 2 bases remained unmatched. The CDR3 region is CASSWDREYF. The DNA for the CDR3 is TGTGCCAGCAGCTGGGACAGGGAGTACTTC.

The chain couples TRBV4-1 to TRBJ1-1, with D perhaps TRBD1 (5 bases). The V gene lost 3 bases and the J gene lost 1 base, with 9 bases spanning the gap. The CDR3 is 14 amino acids. In germline, CDR1 is MGHRA, CDR2 YSYEKL. The CDR3 region is CASSQSGGNTEAFF. Here the CDR3 DNA reads TGCGCCAGCAGCCAGTCGGGGGGGAACACTGAAGCTTTCTTT.

V gene TRBV6-1 combines with J gene TRBJ2-6; 9 positions match TRBD1. V gave up 4 bases and J gave up 1 base; unmatched junction bases: 11. The V gene's germline CDR1 is MNHNS and CDR2 SASEGT. This CDR3 contains 19 residues. In DNA form, the CDR3 reads TGTGCCAGCAGTGTACAGTCCGGGACAGGGTATTCTGGGGCCAACGTCCTGACTTTC. It is translated as CASSVQSGTGYSGANVLTF.

The rearrangement links TRBV5-1 to TRBJ1-1; 8 bases are a match to TRBD1. The V gene end was trimmed by 0 bases and the J gene end by 2 bases; junction bases not matched to a gene: 12. Germline CDR1 is SGHRS and CDR2 is YFSETQ. The CDR3 covers 18 residues. The CDR3 DNA reads TGCGCCAGCAGCTTGGATCCCGGGACAGGACTTTTTAACACTGAAGCTTTCTTT. It encodes CASSLDPGTGLFNTEAFF.

The chain uses TRBV7-9 and TRBJ2-7, with 8 bases aligning to TRBD1. Germline CDR1 is SEHNR and CDR2 is FQNEAQ (reference sequence). This CDR3 contains 16 residues. J lost 2 bases, V lost 5 bases, and 11 bases had no gene match. DNA of the CDR3: TGTGCCAGCAGCGCCGGGACAGGTATGGCCACCTACGAGCAGTACTTC. It codes for CASSAGTGMATYEQYF.

Only a few counts were recorded for this clonotype. The chain joins TRBV18 to TRBJ2-3, with 10 bases lining up with TRBD2. The CDR3 is 18 amino acids. The V gene end was trimmed by 6 bases and the J gene end by 1 base; junction bases not matched to a gene: 13. Germline V CDR1 and CDR2: KGHSH, LQKENI. DNA of the CDR3: TGTGCCAGCTCCTCCTACTACGCCGGGACTAGCGGCACAGATACGCAGTATTTT. Residues: CASSSYYAGTSGTDTQYF.

This rearrangement joins TRBV3-1 to TRBJ1-1, with no clear D. From germline, CDR1 is LGHDT and CDR2 YNNKEL (reference sequence). Trimming stripped 3 bases from V and 1 base from J, with 6 bases between. The CDR3 has 13 amino acids. The CDR3 bases are TGTGCCAGCAGCCACTCCCGGAACACTGAAGCTTTCTTT. Amino acid sequence: CASSHSRNTEAFF.

The chain combines TRBV10-3 with TRBJ1-6, with 7 bases aligning to TRBD1. The V gene's germline CDR1 is ENHRY and CDR2 SYGVKD. This CDR3 spans 14 amino acids. The V gene end was trimmed by 7 bases and the J gene end by 6 bases; junction bases not matched to a gene: 6. CDR3 in DNA: TGTGCCATCAACGGGGACAGCACTAATTCACCCCTCCACTTT. Translation gives CAINGDSTNSPLHF.

V gene TRBV20-1 combines with J gene TRBJ2-3; the match to TRBD2 covers 13 bases. The J segment lost 0 bases and the V segment lost 3 bases, leaving 9 bases of the junction unmatched. The CDR3 is 18 amino acids. Germline lookup yields CDR1 DFQATT and CDR2 SNEGSKA (reference sequence). The CDR3 sequence is CSARGLAGTYASTDTQYF. Here the CDR3 DNA reads TGCAGTGCTAGGGGACTAGCGGGAACTTACGCTAGCACAGATACGCAGTATTTT.

The chain is built from TRBV7-8 and TRBJ1-1; D call uncertain. The CDR3 covers 16 residues. Per germline, CDR1 SGHVS and CDR2 FQNEAQ. V lost 4 bases and J 0 bases, leaving 15 bases between the germline ends. The CDR3 coding sequence is TGTGCCAGCAGCTCACCCGATTGGGCGTTGAACACTGAAGCTTTCTTT. Its translation: CASSSPDWALNTEAFF.

V and J are TRBV6-6 and TRBJ1-1; D is uncertain. Trimming left V 0 bases short and J 0 bases short, with 5 bases between. CDR1 and CDR2 from the germline V gene are MNHNY and SVGAGI (reference sequence). There are 14 residues in the CDR3. CDR3 protein: CASSYSQLNTEAFF. The CDR3 coding sequence is TGTGCCAGCAGTTACTCCCAGTTGAACACTGAAGCTTTCTTT.

This clonotype was counted only a few times. The chain joins TRBV3-1 to TRBJ1-4, with 9 positions matching TRBD1. The trim removed 3 bases at V and 10 bases at J, leaving 6 bases unmatched. The CDR3 covers 14 residues. CDR1 LGHDT and CDR2 YNNKEL come from the germline V gene (reference sequence). The CDR3 reads CASSHRTGDGKLFF. In nucleotides, the CDR3 is TGTGCCAGCAGCCATCGGACAGGGGATGGAAAACTGTTTTTT.

This clonotype has more than one count but fewer than ten. This chain connects TRBV10-1 to TRBJ2-3; D may correspond to TRBD1 or TRBD2 (6 bases each). Trimming removed 8 bases from V and 9 bases from J, with 15 bases in between. This CDR3 is 12 amino acids long. Germline-derived CDR1 and CDR2 are WNHNN and SYGVQD (reference sequence). In DNA form, the CDR3 reads TGCGCCAGCGGTGGGGGGCCGGGGACGCAGTATTTT. It codes for CASGGGPGTQYF.

CDR3 DNA sequence: TGTGCCAGCCTAACTGCGGGGCGGCAAGAGACCCAGTACTTC. Translation gives CASLTAGRQETQYF. This chain uses TRBV6-6 with TRBJ2-5; weak D call: TRBD2 (6 bases). The CDR3 extends over 14 amino acids. Looked up from germline, CDR1 is MNHNY and CDR2 is SVGAGI (reference sequence). V was clipped by 8 bases and J by 2 bases, with 15 bases between them.

The chain uses TRBV28 and TRBJ1-5; a weak D match, TRBD1 (5 bases). The CDR3 contains 14 residues. Looked up from germline, CDR1 is MDHEN and CDR2 is SYDVKM. Trimming took off 3 bases at V and 5 bases at J, with 11 bases between the two ends. The CDR3 sequence is CASSFTLGDQPQHF. The CDR3, as DNA: TGTGCCAGCAGTTTTACCCTGGGGGATCAGCCCCAGCATTTT.

The chain recombines TRBV29-1 with TRBJ2-1; 7 positions agree with TRBD1. The trim removed 7 bases at V and 4 bases at J, leaving 4 bases unmatched. Germline CDR1 and CDR2: SQVTM and ANQGSEA. This CDR3 has 12 residues. CDR3 in DNA: TGCAGCGGCCGGGACAGTTACAATGAGCAGTTCTTC. Protein sequence: CSGRDSYNEQFF.

The rearrangement joins TRBV20-1 to TRBJ2-1; the D is unclear. The germline V gene has CDR1 DFQATT and CDR2 SNEGSKA (reference sequence). The germline V and J ends were trimmed by 6 bases and 1 base, with 19 bases remaining between them. The CDR3 contains 16 residues. CDR3 protein: CSADDVEKGSYNEQFF. DNA for the CDR3: TGCAGTGCCGACGATGTCGAGAAGGGTTCCTACAATGAGCAGTTCTTC.

The V call is TRBV3-1, the J call TRBJ2-2, with no clear D. Deletions cut 3 bases from V and 2 bases from J, with 10 bases between. The CDR3 totals 15 residues. Germline CDR1 LGHDT, CDR2 YNNKEL (reference sequence). Here the CDR3 DNA reads TGTGCCAGCAGCCAGTCTCGCCCCAACACCGGGGAGCTGTTTTTT. Its protein is CASSQSRPNTGELFF.

Regarding this clonotype: Possible read error: a much larger clone is one base away. This rearrangement joins TRBV10-3 to TRBJ2-3; no clear D. The length of the CDR3 is 14 residues. Trimming shortened V by 2 bases and J by 4 bases, and 10 bases separated the two germline ends. Germline CDR1 reads ENHRY; CDR2 reads SYGVKD. CDR3 nucleotide sequence: TGTGCCATCAGTGAGGCGACTCGGGCAGATACGCAGTATTTT. Translating gives CAISEATRADTQYF.

This clonotype was counted once. The J gene is TRBJ1-1, the V gene TRBV5-1; 7 nucleotides align to TRBD1. The CDR3 spans 16 residues. The germline gives CDR1 SGHRS, CDR2 YFSETQ. The V segment lost 4 bases and the J segment 3 bases; nucleotides outside the gene matches: 12. The CDR3 loop is CASSHRQGRVDTEAFF. DNA of the CDR3: TGCGCCAGCAGCCACCGACAGGGTCGGGTGGACACTGAAGCTTTCTTT. Using reference TRBV5-1 and TRBJ1-1 for the parts outside the CDR3, the full variable domain is KAGVTQTPRYLIKTRGQQVTLSCSPISGHRSVSWYQQTPGQGLQFLFEYFSETQRNKGNFPGRFSGRQFSNSRSEMNVSTLELGDSALYLCASSHRQGRVDTEAFFGQGTRLTVV.